This TCR beta chain stems from a study of shared clonotypes between healthy human individuals. Study-level findings and limits: Measured sharing among donors was expected to vary with sequencing depth.

Assay: immunoSEQ multiplex PCR; the TCRdb copy retains only in-frame clones and omits some. The top ten hold 0.39% of the sample, which has 2 million to 2.5 million clones, approximately 95% seen once. Concerning this clone itself: The antigen remains unidentified.

Donors were healthy HIV-negative adults without recently reported acute infections or vaccinations. The CDR3 sequence is 13 residues long. The ends were cut back, 2 bases at V and 9 bases at J, with 11 bases in the middle. Germline V gene data show CDR1 as MNHNY and CDR2 as SVGAGI (reference sequence). The clonotype was recovered from a man aged 18 to 35 in good health. Some clones in this sample may be carry-over from other donors' samples. The gene calls are TRBV6-6 and TRBJ2-4; the D gene is possibly TRBD1 (6 bases). Input material: naive CD4+ T cells from PBMCs. This sample's subset: CD45RA+ positively selected. The DNA of the CDR3 is TGTGCCAGCAGTTACGGACAGCAGGGCATTCAGTACTTC. Amino acid sequence: CASSYGQQGIQYF.